Sequencing of this T cell receptor (beta chain) was carried out in a study of Graves' ophthalmopathy and Graves' hyperthyroidism (dated by TCRdb to 2016 to 2018). In the study overall: Peripheral blood was collected before any treatment was given, at the time of initial diagnosis. The study used TCR beta repertoire signatures to distinguish Graves' ophthalmopathy from Graves' hyperthyroidism and to predict progression to ophthalmopathy. In total, around 140 blood samples were TCR-sequenced: 40 to 45 ophthalmopathy, some 75 hyperthyroidism and some 17 hyperthyroidism-to-ophthalmopathy patients. A discovery set of 90 to 100 patients (under 45 ophthalmopathy, fewer than 60 stable hyperthyroidism) was enrolled to explore V-J signatures distinguishing ophthalmopathy from hyperthyroidism. For independent validation, a separate cohort was made up of 18 hyperthyroidism patients plus 17 patients who later progressed from hyperthyroidism to ophthalmopathy. In about 6 hyperthyroidism patients, T-cell repertoires of thyroid tissue and blood were compared. After sampling, hyperthyroidism patients received methimazole starting at 30 mg daily, and ophthalmopathy patients received high-dose intravenous methylprednisolone. For training and testing, the 100 or so patients in the discovery cohort were randomly divided in a 7:3 ratio.

TCR beta CDR3 regions were amplified from RNA transcripts for repertoire sequencing. The first round of RT-PCR was done with HTBI primers and the Qiagen OneStep RT-PCR kit, and was followed by a second round of multiplex PCR, then size selection and purification. Sequencing of the libraries was carried out on an Illumina HiSeq2000 in paired-end mode with 100 bp reads. From the authors' description of their analysis: SOAPnuke was used to process the reads, removing any read that contained adapters or uncalled bases, had a mean Phred below 15, or lacked an exact match to the constant primer or identifier. COPE v1.2.5 was used to merge high-quality paired reads. Each unique nucleotide sequence was defined as a clonotype, and clonotypes were aligned to IMGT TRB V, D and J references with MiTCR v1.1. Only V-J combinations with frequency above 0.0001 were analysed, covering around 99% of repertoires. A TCR clonal expansion and chaos score per V-J combination was defined as the ratio of F50 clonal expansion to chaos observed in the TCRdist matrix. Welch's t-statistics and random forest were used to narrow the features down to around 12 V-J combinations, which were then fed into a naive Bayes classifier. The Morisita-Horn index was used to measure how similar the thyroid and blood repertoires were. TCRdb trimmed public reads at Q25 via fastp, called clones via MiXCR and kept in-frame beta chains. When rows share a CDR3 protein, they turn into one entry using the most common DNA and genes. It is TCRdb's table, rather than the study itself, that gives the V and J calls and clone size. The sample includes some 210,000 distinct CDR3 sequences, with 25% to 35% observed a single time. The ten top clones hold approximately 9.1% of the sample.

With regard to this clonotype: The specificity of this receptor is unknown. No much larger clone exists at a distance of one base, and base qualities are not known.

Results the study describes overall, beyond this receptor: The 13-signature model separated ophthalmopathy from stable hyperthyroidism with roughly 90% sensitivity and 81% to 82% specificity in cross-validation, and 80%/75% in the test set. No statistical method was used to predetermine the sample size, and group allocation was not hidden from the investigators. In validation, the model predicted ophthalmopathy progression with 70.59% sensitivity and roughly 78% specificity; some 13 predicted patients were CT-confirmed with GO in a median of about 6.2 months. Most of the expanded thyroid clonotypes with a frequency above 0.001 were also detected in blood, and it was suggested that the thyroid immune response may be reflected by blood repertoires.

The ophthalmopathy patients had moderately to severely active disease, with a Clinical Activity Score of 3 or higher, a NOSPECS grade of 4 or higher, and a disease duration of less than 3 months. Patients with other autoimmune diseases, uncontrolled infections, pregnancy or lactation were excluded from the study. Clinical symptoms, serum thyroxine, TRAb, thyroid ultrasound and orbital computed tomography formed the basis of the diagnosis. Using Ficoll-Paque density gradient centrifugation, PBMCs were isolated from approximately 11 ml of fresh peripheral blood. Trizol reagent was used to extract the total RNA, and its quality was then checked on an Agilent 2100 Bioanalyzer. The CDR3, from cysteine to phenylalanine, totals 15 residues. The read is trimmed to its CDR3 DNA, 45 bases read in frame from base 1. The germline V gene yields SGHTA for CDR1 and FQGTGA for CDR2. Relative to germline, V is missing 5 bases and J is missing 1 base, with 7 bases of the junction outside any gene match.

Material for sequencing was peripheral blood. The TCR was taken from a man aged 45 to 65 with Graves' ophthalmopathy. Donor details come from another sample of the same person, matched by shared clones. Recombination connected TRBV7-3 to TRBJ2-7, and TRBD1 aligns with 8 junction nucleotides. The DNA sequence follows: TGTGCCAGCAGCCAAGGGACAGGCCTTTCCTACGAGCAGTACTTC. Its translation reads: CASSQGTGLSYEQYF.